These 9 T cell receptor beta chains were all obtained from the same sample, sequenced in a study of T cell changes during pregnancy in multiple sclerosis (dated by TCRdb to about 2019). Libraries were prepared through the immunoSEQ multiplex PCR assay. TCRdb took over this immuneACCESS table, retaining in-frame rearrangements with V and J assigned. Such tables are incomplete; in checked studies, under half of the missing clones stem from an unresolved V gene, and the remainder is unexplained. The sample has over 55,000 clones on record, 93% of them singletons. In total, the top ten clones hold approximately 1.8% of the sample. Sequencing used peripheral blood, obtained after pregnancy. These receptors came from a female donor with multiple sclerosis, enrolled in a pregnancy study.

The chain is built from TRBV13 and TRBJ2-3; D may be TRBD1 (6 bases). The CDR3 totals 14 residues. Trimming stripped 6 bases from V and 3 bases from J, with 13 bases between. The germline V gene has CDR1 PRHDT and CDR2 FYEKMQ (reference sequence). The CDR3 DNA reads TGTGCCAGCAGAAGCCGGGACATAACAGATACGCAGTATTTT. It yields the protein CASRSRDITDTQYF.

CDR3 sequence: CASSLFSGLGAFF. For the CDR3, the DNA is TGTGCCAGCAGCCTGTTCTCGGGTTTAGGCGCTTTCTTT. The chain recombines TRBV7-9 with TRBJ1-1; D is undetermined. The CDR3 loop spans 13 amino acids. V was trimmed by 5 bases and J by 11 bases, leaving 18 bases between them. Germline CDR1 reads SEHNR; CDR2 reads FQNEAQ (reference sequence).

The chain carries TRBV7-9 and TRBJ2-7; a weak D match, TRBD2 (5 bases). V was clipped by 2 bases and J by 7 bases, with 15 bases between them. Germline lookup yields CDR1 SEHNR and CDR2 FQNEAQ (reference sequence). The CDR3 runs to 14 residues. The CDR3 DNA follows: TGTGCCAGCAGCTTATCTCCGGGATTCGGGGAGCAGTACTTC. Protein: CASSLSPGFGEQYF.

The genes are TRBV11-2 and TRBJ2-1; D may be TRBD1 (6 bases). This CDR3 is 14 amino acids long. Trimming stripped 5 bases from V and 7 bases from J, with 15 bases between. Germline V gene data show CDR1 as SGHAT and CDR2 as FQNNGV. CDR3 loop: CASSRDRLKNEQFF. CDR3 DNA: TGTGCCAGCAGCCGCGACAGGCTCAAGAATGAGCAGTTCTTC.

The chain recombines TRBV7-2 with TRBJ2-3; 11 positions agree with TRBD2. The CDR3 covers 19 residues. V was pared by 2 bases and J by 0 bases, with 10 bases of the junction left unmatched. Germline V gene data show CDR1 as SGHTA and CDR2 as FQGNSA. The CDR3 protein is CASSLIGLAGGTSTDTQYF. CDR3 bases: TGTGCCAGCAGCTTAATTGGGCTAGCGGGAGGAACTAGCACAGATACGCAGTATTTT.

The chain employs TRBV6-5 and TRBJ2-4; no reliable D call. CDR1 is MNHEY and CDR2 is SVGAGI in the germline V gene. Trimming removed 6 bases at V and 5 bases at J, with 14 bases between. CDR3 length equals 14 residues. The DNA of the CDR3 is TGTGCCAGCAGCCCCCGTGGGCTCCAAAACATTCAGTACTTC. The encoded protein is CASSPRGLQNIQYF.

The gene calls are TRBV5-4 and TRBJ2-3; TRBD1 is a possible D gene (6 bases). The V gene lost 1 base and the J gene lost 6 bases, with 15 bases spanning the gap. The CDR3 is 15 residues long. The germline gives CDR1 SGHNT, CDR2 YYREEE (reference sequence). The CDR3: CASSLYLGAGDTQYF. Written as DNA, the CDR3 is TGTGCCAGCAGCTTGTATTTGGGGGCCGGGGATACGCAGTATTTT.

The chain links TRBV5-8 to TRBJ2-7, with TRBD2 matching 11 bases. From germline, CDR1 is SGHTS and CDR2 YDEGEE. With V trimmed by 0 bases and J by 6 bases, 11 bases remained unmatched. The CDR3 has 17 amino acids. For the CDR3, the DNA is TGTGCCAGCAGCTTGGCCCGAACTAGCGGGAGTATGAGCGAGCAGTACTTC. Its protein product is CASSLARTSGSMSEQYF.

DNA of the CDR3: TGTGCCAGCAGCTTAGGGACAGCTAACTATGGCTACACCTTC. Protein sequence: CASSLGTANYGYTF. The chain employs TRBV7-9 and TRBJ1-2; the D gene is possibly TRBD1 (6 bases). CDR3 size: 14 residues. Deletions cut 1 base from V and 0 bases from J, with 6 bases between. Germline assignment: CDR1 SEHNR and CDR2 FQNEAQ (reference sequence).